This is a list of T cell receptor beta chains from one sample in a study of T cell responses to AZD1222 COVID-19 vaccine. TCRdb's table, derived via immunoSEQ multiplex PCR, lists solely in-frame clones and lacks some. The repertoire consists of about 120,000 clones, with 90% to 95% occurring once and the leading ten covering around 5.1%. This specimen consisted of peripheral blood, obtained 28 days after the second AZD1222 dose. The receptor set was obtained from an adult who received the AZD1222 COVID-19 vaccine. Both conserved end residues are part of each CDR3. Fields, in order: J gene, clone size, V gene, D gene, CDR3 DNA, CDR3 protein. The D gene is left open where the match is weak. Size values are once, few and many counts, or a class for expanded clones, and some rows have none.

>TRBJ1-2|.|TRBV29-1|.
TGCAGCGTTGTGATGCCGGCAGCCTATGGCTACACCTTC
CSVVMPAAYGYTF
>TRBJ2-1|.|TRBV15|.
TGTGCCACCAGCAGGGCTAACTGGGATTACAATGAGCAGTTCTTC
CATSRANWDYNEQFF
>TRBJ1-5|.|TRBV6-1|TRBD1
TGTGCCAGCAGTGGACCGCTGGGACAGGGGATGGGCAATCAGCCCCAGCATTTT
CASSGPLGQGMGNQPQHF
>TRBJ1-4|.|TRBV10-3|TRBD1
TGTGCCATCAGCCAGGGGGCGGGGGAAAAACTGTTTTTT
CAISQGAGEKLFF
>TRBJ2-5|.|TRBV18|.
TGTGCCAGCTCACCCCTCCCCTTATTGGGGGGGCGAGAGACCCAGTACTTC
CASSPLPLLGGRETQYF
>TRBJ1-5|.|TRBV19|.
TGTGCCAGTAGTATTGCGGATAGCAATCAGCCCCAGCATTTT
CASSIADSNQPQHF
>TRBJ2-1|once|TRBV6-2/TRBV6-3|TRBD2
TGTGCCAGCAGTTTTCGGGGGGGATTATTCGAGCAGTTCTTC
CASSFRGGLFEQFF
>TRBJ2-5|once|TRBV2|.
TGTGCCAGCGTAGCCGGAGACAAGAGGACCCAGTACTTC
CASVAGDKRTQYF
>TRBJ2-3|once|TRBV4-1|.
TGCGCCAGCAGTGACACGGCGAACCGGGGTACGCAGTATTTT
CASSDTANRGTQYF
>TRBJ1-2|once|TRBV19|TRBD1
TGTGCCACCAAGACAGGGGGCAACTATGGCTACACCTTC
CATKTGGNYGYTF
>TRBJ1-2|.|TRBV7-9|.
TGTGCCAGCAGCTTAGGGTGGACCTCCACGAACTATGGCTACACCTTC
CASSLGWTSTNYGYTF
>TRBJ2-5|.|TRBV5-4|.
TGTGCCAGCAGTTTCTCAGGGGGGGAGTACCAAGAGACCCAGTACTTC
CASSFSGGEYQETQYF
>TRBJ2-1|.|TRBV7-2|TRBD1
TGTGCCAGCAGCCGGGACAGGGTCGAGTACAATGAGCAGTTCTTC
CASSRDRVEYNEQFF
>TRBJ2-7|.|TRBV3-1/TRBV3-2|.
TGTGCCAGCAGCCATCAAGTAGGGCAGAGCTACGAGCAGTACTTC
CASSHQVGQSYEQYF
>TRBJ2-7|.|TRBV11-2|.
TGTGCCAGCAGCTTAGATAGGCCGGGAGTGGGGGAGCAGTACTTC
CASSLDRPGVGEQYF
>TRBJ1-4|.|TRBV6-5|TRBD1
TGTGCCAGCATCGACAGGGTAAACGAAAAACTGTTTTTT
CASIDRVNEKLFF
>TRBJ1-1|.|TRBV6-2/TRBV6-3|.
TGTGCCAGCAGTTGGTCCCCGACAGGGAACACTGAAGCTTTCTTT
CASSWSPTGNTEAFF
>TRBJ1-2|.|TRBV15|.
TGTGCCACCAGCAGAGATAATAGCTATGGCTACACCTTC
CATSRDNSYGYTF
>TRBJ2-1|.|TRBV7-2|TRBD2
TGTGCCAGCAGCTTACTCAGCGGGGGGAACTACAATGAGCAGTTCTTC
CASSLLSGGNYNEQFF
>TRBJ2-3|.|TRBV6-5|TRBD2
TGTGCCAGCAGGGGACTAGGAGAGGGCACAGATACGCAGTATTTT
CASRGLGEGTDTQYF
>TRBJ2-3|.|TRBV4-1|TRBD2
TGCGCCAGCAGCCAAGTACTAGCGGGAGAAGCAGATACGCAGTATTTT
CASSQVLAGEADTQYF
>TRBJ2-2|.|TRBV6-2/TRBV6-3|.
TGTGCCAGCAGCCACGGCACCGGGGAGCTGTTTTTT
CASSHGTGELFF
>TRBJ1-2|.|TRBV5-6|.
TGTGCCAGCAGCTACCCCAACAGGGATATTAACTATGGCTACACCTTC
CASSYPNRDINYGYTF
>TRBJ1-5|.|TRBV28|.
TGTGCCAGCAGTTTACGAGGTGAAGGCAATCAGCCCCAGCATTTT
CASSLRGEGNQPQHF
>TRBJ1-5|once|TRBV11-2|TRBD1
TGTGCCAGCAGCTCCGAGACAGGGGAGCCCCAGCATTTT
CASSSETGEPQHF
>TRBJ2-1|.|TRBV6-5|.
TGTGCCAGCAGTTACTCAACCTCTGGGCTTAGGGCGCAGTTCTTC
CASSYSTSGLRAQFF
>TRBJ1-1|once|TRBV3-1/TRBV3-2|.
TGTGCCAGCAGCCAGGCCGGGGGCATGGGCACTGAAGCTTTCTTT
CASSQAGGMGTEAFF
>TRBJ1-6|.|TRBV9|.
TGTGCCAGCAGCGTAGTCGGGACCACTAATTCACCCCTCCACTTT
CASSVVGTTNSPLHF
>TRBJ2-1|once|TRBV5-1|.
TGCGCCAGCAGTTTAATCGCGGACTCCTACAATGAGCAGTTCTTC
CASSLIADSYNEQFF
>TRBJ1-2|.|TRBV5-1|TRBD1
TGCGCCACTGGGGACAGACACTATGGCTACACCTTC
CATGDRHYGYTF
>TRBJ2-1|once|TRBV6-2/TRBV6-3|.
TGTGCCAGCAGTTACTCGAGTAGGGGGGGGCTCTCCTACAATGAGCAGTTCTTC
CASSYSSRGGLSYNEQFF
>TRBJ1-2|.|TRBV19|.
TGTGCCAGTAGTCCGCAGACTAACTATGGCTACACCTTC
CASSPQTNYGYTF
>TRBJ1-4|.|TRBV6-1|TRBD1
TGTGCCAGCAGTGGAGGGGGCCCCTTTGCAACTAATGAAAAACTGTTTTTT
CASSGGGPFATNEKLFF
>TRBJ2-3|.|TRBV7-9|TRBD2
TGTGCCAGCAGCGCGAGACTAGCGCAAAGCACAGATACGCAGTATTTT
CASSARLAQSTDTQYF
>TRBJ1-6|.|TRBV13|.
TGTGCCAGCAGCTTAACGTCACCCGCCAATAATTCACCCCTCCACTTT
CASSLTSPANNSPLHF
>TRBJ1-6|.|TRBV7-2|.
TGTGCCAGCAGCTTCTCGGGCAGGGACAATTCACCCCTCCACTTT
CASSFSGRDNSPLHF
>TRBJ2-5|.|TRBV9|TRBD2
TGTGCCAGCAGCTCGGGACTAGCGGGGGTGGAGACCCAGTACTTC
CASSSGLAGVETQYF
>TRBJ2-5|once|TRBV7-9|.
TGTGCCAGCAGCCCCGGGGGACCTGGGAGAGAGACCCAGTACTTC
CASSPGGPGRETQYF
>TRBJ1-2|.|TRBV5-4|.
TGTGCCAGCAGCTTGGAGGGAAACTATGGCTACACCTTC
CASSLEGNYGYTF
>TRBJ2-3|.|TRBV1|.
TGCACCAGCAGCCAAGACCGGGACTGCACAGATACGCAGTATTTT
CTSSQDRDCTDTQYF
>TRBJ1-1|.|TRBV19|.
TGTGCCAGTAGTATAGGACAGGACACTATCACTGAAGCTTTCTTT
CASSIGQDTITEAFF
>TRBJ2-7|.|TRBV9|TRBD2
TGTGCCAGCAGCGTAGACCCCTCAGGGGGACTAGCAACCGAGCAGTACTTC
CASSVDPSGGLATEQYF
>TRBJ2-2|.|TRBV12-3/TRBV12-4|TRBD2
TGTGCCAGCACTCGCGGGGGCGGGGAGCTGTTTTTT
CASTRGGGELFF
>TRBJ1-1|.|TRBV7-8|TRBD1
TGTGCCAGCAGCTTAGCGGTAGGACAGGAGACCACTGAAGCTTTCTTT
CASSLAVGQETTEAFF
>TRBJ1-1|.|TRBV29-1|TRBD1
TGCAGCGTCATAAAAACAGGGGACACTGAAGCTTTCTTT
CSVIKTGDTEAFF
>TRBJ1-4|.|TRBV6-6|.
TGTGCCAGCAGCCAGCGTGCAACTAATGAAAAACTGTTTTTT
CASSQRATNEKLFF
>TRBJ2-7|.|TRBV11-2|.
TGTGCCAGCAGCCCGGGTGGCGGGTACGGCGGTTACGAGCAGTACTTC
CASSPGGGYGGYEQYF
>TRBJ2-5|once|TRBV5-1|TRBD1
TGCGCCAGCAGCTTGGTTGGAACAGGGGTTTTTCCACAAGAGACCCAGTACTTC
CASSLVGTGVFPQETQYF
>TRBJ1-1|.|TRBV28|.
TGTGCCAGCAGTTTAAGCCAGCTTGAAGCTTTCTTT
CASSLSQLEAFF
>TRBJ1-1|.|TRBV28|TRBD1
TGTGCCAGCAGTTTAGACAGGGGCGGCACTGAAGCTTTCTTT
CASSLDRGGTEAFF
>TRBJ2-3|.|TRBV11-2|.
TGTGCCAGCGGGGGGGCAGGGGATACGCAGTATTTT
CASGGAGDTQYF
>TRBJ1-3|.|TRBV5-5|TRBD1
TGTGCCAGCAGCTTGGTACCCGGACAGGGAATATATTTT
CASSLVPGQGIYF
>TRBJ2-3|.|TRBV9|TRBD2
TGTGCCAGCCGGGGGACTAGAAACACAGATACGCAGTATTTT
CASRGTRNTDTQYF
>TRBJ2-2|once|TRBV7-6|.
TGTGCCAGCAGCTTAATTGGTTCTACGTACGGGGAGCTGTTTTTT
CASSLIGSTYGELFF
>TRBJ1-1|.|TRBV18|.
TGTGCCAGCTCACCGCAGAACACTGAAGCTTTCTTT
CASSPQNTEAFF
>TRBJ2-5|.|TRBV27|.
TGTGCCAGCAGTTTAGCGGGGGCCACGTACCAAGAGACCCAGTACTTC
CASSLAGATYQETQYF
>TRBJ1-2|once|TRBV19|.
TGTGCCAGTAGTATGATCTTGCGGGGCGGTGGCTACACCTTC
CASSMILRGGGYTF
>TRBJ2-1|.|TRBV5-1|.
TGCGCCAGCAGCTTGACACTAGGAGGAGCTGAGCAGTTCTTC
CASSLTLGGAEQFF
>TRBJ2-7|few|TRBV9|TRBD2
TGTGCCAGCAGCCGCGGACTAGCCGTATCCTACGAGCAGTACTTC
CASSRGLAVSYEQYF